This TCR beta chain was obtained from a study of T cell changes during pregnancy in multiple sclerosis (dated by TCRdb to between 2019 and 2020). About the study as a whole: The study examined how the T cell repertoire changed over the course of pregnancy in women with multiple sclerosis.

Measured from the cysteine to the phenylalanine, the CDR3 is 13 residues long. The CDR3 DNA has 39 bases and is translated from base 1. CDR1 MDHEN and CDR2 SYDVKM were looked up in the germline V gene. At the junction V is shortened by 6 bases and J by 2 bases, with 11 bases in between. Libraries were made using the immunoSEQ multiplex PCR assay. In TCRdb, the immuneACCESS table is reduced to in-frame sequences with V and J assigned. These tables do not hold every clone; where another copy was compared, an unresolved V gene accounts for under half, and the others remain unexplained. This sample gives approximately 31,000 clones in total; roughly nine tenths of them show up just once. Over 3.5% of the sample comes from the top ten. A note on this clone: Its target antigen remains unknown. No base quality information exists; no much larger clone differs at one position.

The TCR sequence derives from a female donor with multiple sclerosis, enrolled in a pregnancy study. The chain couples TRBV28 to TRBJ2-7, with a weak D call of TRBD1 (6 bases match). Sequencing was performed on CD8+ T cells from peripheral blood mononuclear cells, taken in the second trimester of pregnancy. CDR3 sequence: CASSSDSTYEQYF. The bases are TGTGCCAGCAGCTCGGACAGCACCTACGAGCAGTACTTC.